Presented here are 19 T cell receptor beta chains from one specimen sequenced in a study of cytomegalovirus exposure and HLA in healthy donors. PCR employed 60 Vbeta and 13 Jbeta primers. Some clones are missing from TCRdb's copy, which holds only in-frame ones; the method was immunoSEQ multiplex PCR. This sample carries fewer than 150,000 clones, about 80% of them seen once, and the ten largest clones take more than 0.95%. The specimen was PBMCs. These receptors were collected from a man in his forties or fifties in good health and CMV-seronegative.

The rearrangement joins TRBV6-6 to TRBJ2-1; 8 bases line up with TRBD2. This CDR3 spans 16 amino acids. CDR1 MNHNY and CDR2 SVGAGI come from the germline V gene (reference sequence). With 0 bases clipped from V and 4 bases from J, the junction kept 5 bases outside the gene matches. The CDR3 nucleotides are TGTGCCAGCAGTTACTCGAACTTAGCGGGGTACAATGAGCAGTTCTTC. Residues: CASSYSNLAGYNEQFF.

The chain is built from TRBV30 and TRBJ2-5, with 7 bases that match TRBD2. The CDR3 consists of 13 residues. Germline V gives CDR1 GTSNPN, CDR2 SVGIG (reference sequence). V lost 5 bases, J lost 3 bases, and 6 bases stayed unmatched. The CDR3 region is CAWASGTKETQYF. The CDR3 DNA is TGTGCCTGGGCTTCCGGGACTAAAGAGACCCAGTACTTC.

This CDR3 reads CASRPLATTTTDTQYF. In nucleotides, the CDR3 is TGTGCCAGCCGCCCACTGGCGACTACAACCACAGATACGCAGTATTTT. The chain uses TRBV27 and TRBJ2-3, with a tentative D call TRBD2 (5 bases). V shed 8 bases and J shed 2 bases, with 20 bases lying between them. The CDR3 sequence is 16 residues long. Germline V gene sequence: CDR1 MNHEY, CDR2 SMNVEV (reference sequence).

The chain has TRBV7-2 and TRBJ2-3, with 8 nucleotides matching TRBD2. Germline V lookup: CDR1 SGHTA, CDR2 FQGNSA. J gave up 3 bases and V 6 bases, and 8 bases lay outside the gene matches. CDR3 length equals 15 residues. CDR3 DNA: TGTGCCAGCAGTCCCGGACTAGCCCCAACAGATACGCAGTATTTT. As protein: CASSPGLAPTDTQYF. Together with reference TRBV7-2 and TRBJ2-3, the CDR3 gives the full variable domain: GAGVSQSPSNKVTEKGKDVELRCDPISGHTALYWYRQSLGQGLEFLIYFQGNSAPDKSGLPSDRFSAERTGGSVSTLTIQRTQQEDSAVYLCASSPGLAPTDTQYFGPGTRLTVL.

This clone came up a few times. The chain is built from TRBV7-9 and TRBJ2-1, with 8 nucleotides matching TRBD1. Unmatched junction bases numbered 7, after V lost 3 bases and J lost 6 bases. The CDR3 length is 15 residues. Germline V gene lookup returns CDR1 SEHNR and CDR2 FQNEAQ (reference sequence). For the CDR3, the DNA is TGTGCCAGCAGCTTTCAAAGGACAGGGCCCAATGAGCAGTTCTTC. It is translated as CASSFQRTGPNEQFF.

The chain links TRBV10-3 to TRBJ2-3; D perhaps matches TRBD2 (5 bases). Germline V gene sequence: CDR1 ENHRY, CDR2 SYGVKD. CDR3 length: 15 residues. Trimming left V 0 bases short and J 6 bases short, with 13 bases between. CDR3 residues: CAISESEASGDTQYF. The CDR3 bases are TGTGCCATCAGTGAGTCGGAGGCCTCCGGGGATACGCAGTATTTT.

This sequence joins TRBV19 and TRBJ2-2, with TRBD1 as a possible D gene (7 bases). Germline V lookup: CDR1 LNHDA, CDR2 SQIVND (reference sequence). V dropped 6 bases and J dropped 0 bases, with 20 bases sitting between them. The CDR3 sequence is 18 residues long. The CDR3 is CASRLKAGTVPNTGELFF. The CDR3 bases are TGTGCCAGTAGACTCAAGGCGGGGACAGTCCCGAACACCGGGGAGCTGTTTTTT.

The chain joins TRBV11-2 to TRBJ2-7, with TRBD2 identical over 7 bases. There are 16 residues in the CDR3. Unmatched junction bases numbered 13, after V lost 4 bases and J lost 4 bases. Germline V lookup: CDR1 SGHAT, CDR2 FQNNGV. CDR3 loop: CASSWTTSALGYEQYF. The CDR3 DNA reads TGTGCCAGCAGCTGGACCACTAGCGCGTTAGGATACGAGCAGTACTTC.

V gene TRBV10-3 combines with J gene TRBJ2-7; no reliable D call. V was pared by 0 bases and J by 1 base, with 10 bases between. The CDR3 contains 15 residues. The germline V gene has CDR1 ENHRY and CDR2 SYGVKD. CDR3: CAISESYSFSYEQYF. CDR3 coding DNA: TGTGCCATCAGTGAGTCATATTCCTTTTCCTACGAGCAGTACTTC.

V usage is TRBV28 and J usage is TRBJ1-2; no clear D gene. The CDR3 sequence is 13 residues long. Trimming cost V 5 bases and J 5 bases, with 12 bases left between them. CDR1 and CDR2 (germline): MDHEN, SYDVKM. CDR3 nucleotide sequence: TGTGCCAGCAGTAGAGGCGGTGGGTATGGCTACACCTTC. Its translation: CASSRGGGYGYTF.

This chain links TRBV27 with TRBJ2-7; D call uncertain. The V end lost 8 bases, the J end lost 5 bases, and 7 bases lay between the germline ends. The CDR3 runs to 10 residues. Germline V lookup: CDR1 MNHEY, CDR2 SMNVEV (reference sequence). Written as DNA, the CDR3 is TGTGCCAGCGGCAGGAACGAGCAGTACTTC. It specifies CASGRNEQYF.

This clone was seen just once. The chain carries TRBV5-1 and TRBJ2-4; TRBD2 matches 16 bases. The CDR3 contains 19 residues. From germline, CDR1 is SGHRS and CDR2 YFSETQ. V lost 3 bases and J lost 5; bases outside the gene matches: 11. This CDR3 reads CASSSNPGLAGGGENIQYF. The CDR3 bases are TGCGCCAGCAGCTCGAATCCGGGACTAGCGGGAGGGGGGGAAAACATTCAGTACTTC.

This chain connects TRBV25-1 to TRBJ1-1; D is unclear. V lost 6 bases, J lost 8 bases, and 7 bases lay in between. This CDR3 is built from 10 residues. Germline assignment: CDR1 MGHDK and CDR2 SYGVNS. The CDR3 bases are TGTGCCAGCAGAGAGACAGAAGCTTTCTTT. This translates into CASRETEAFF.

The chain recombines TRBV29-1 with TRBJ1-2; 9 bases are a match to TRBD1. Germline-derived CDR1 and CDR2 are SQVTM and ANQGSEA. The ends lost 4 bases at V and 5 bases at J; junction bases unmatched: 2. CDR3 length: 12 amino acids. The chain's CDR3 is CSVGGQGYGYTF. CDR3 in DNA: TGCAGCGTTGGGGGACAGGGTTATGGCTACACCTTC.

The chain has TRBV5-8 and TRBJ2-7, with 7 bases identical to TRBD1. The CDR3 consists of 16 residues. In germline, CDR1 is SGHTS, CDR2 YDEGEE. V gave up 1 base and J gave up 0 bases; unmatched junction bases: 7. This CDR3 reads CASSLRFSGGSYEQYF. In nucleotides, the CDR3 is TGTGCCAGCAGCTTGAGGTTCTCAGGGGGCTCCTACGAGCAGTACTTC.

The J gene is TRBJ2-7, the V gene TRBV28, with TRBD1 matching over 10 bases. The CDR3 extends over 15 amino acids. CDR1 is MDHEN, CDR2 SYDVKM, per germline. The J segment lost 2 bases and the V segment lost 4 bases, leaving 5 bases of the junction unmatched. This CDR3 is CASSSAGTGAYEQYF. CDR3 in DNA: TGTGCCAGCAGTTCCGCCGGGACAGGGGCCTACGAGCAGTACTTC.

The chain couples TRBV19 to TRBJ1-1, with D possibly matching TRBD1 (6 bases). The germline gives CDR1 LNHDA, CDR2 SQIVND (reference sequence). V lost 6 bases to trimming and J lost 7 bases, with 21 bases between them. This CDR3 is built from 15 residues. CDR3 DNA: TGTGCCAGTAGACAGGATCAGGGGTTGTTCAGTGAAGCTTTCTTT. Translated: CASRQDQGLFSEAFF.

The CDR3 here is CASSLREAPYNEQFF. In nucleotides, the CDR3 is TGTGCCAGCAGCTTGAGAGAGGCCCCCTACAATGAGCAGTTCTTC. The rearrangement links TRBV11-3 to TRBJ2-1, with unresolved D. Deletions cut 3 bases from V and 2 bases from J, with 11 bases between. The CDR3 is 15 amino acids. Germline V lookup: CDR1 SGHNT, CDR2 YENEEA.

This clone was seen only once. The chain employs TRBV6-5 and TRBJ1-2; no clear D gene. With 6 bases removed from V and 4 bases from J, the gap between germline ends came to 12 bases. The CDR3 totals 13 residues. The germline CDR1 and CDR2 sequences are MNHEY and SVGAGI. The CDR3 DNA reads as TGTGCCAGCAGACCCGACGGACTCTATGGCTACACCTTC. This sequence encodes CASRPDGLYGYTF.